This TCR beta chain comes out of a study of blood T cell repertoires in COVID-19. CDR1 and CDR2 (germline): MNHEY, SVGAGI. With 0 bases removed from V and 4 bases from J, the gap between germline ends came to 9 bases. CDR3 length: 14 amino acids. The protocol was immunoSEQ multiplex PCR, while the TCRdb copy is restricted to in-frame clones and leaves out a portion. This table has a few hundred thousand clones, about 88% appearing once. Across 20 to 25 US areas, participants ranged in age from roughly 18 to 95 years. Each participant's cohort was designated according to participant-reported clinical history. The study recruited exposed participants who had met a COVID-19 case within 2 weeks before entry.

Sequencing was done on a sample of PBMCs or T cells enriched from blood (not recorded which). This TCR came from a woman between 18 and 30 years old who had been exposed to COVID-19. The rearrangement links TRBV6-5 to TRBJ1-1, with D tentatively TRBD1 (6 bases). The CDR3, as DNA: TGTGCCAGCAGTTACTCGGAAGGGGGCACTGAAGCTTTCTTT. Residues: CASSYSEGGTEAFF.